This T cell receptor beta chain was obtained from a study of PD-1 blockade in classical Hodgkin lymphoma. As for the study in general: Each patient was given nivolumab 3 mg/kg through a vein every 2 weeks. Regarding the study as a whole: Patients who initiated nivolumab within 1 year of ASCT were excluded. Relapsed/refractory patients reportedly had the lowest baseline TCR diversity, below newly diagnosed patients, who were below healthy donors.

A word on this clone: Its matching antigen is unknown.

Each of the patients experienced relapse following autologous stem cell transplantation, and their brentuximab vedotin exposure differed. Complete response, partial response or progressive disease made up the best responses. Sequencing used immunoSEQ multiplex PCR; TCRdb keeps in-frame clones, though not all of them. The data show approximately 51,000 clones, with around two thirds seen just once and less than 15% held by the top ten. The J segment lost 5 bases and the V segment lost 5 bases, leaving 9 bases of the junction unmatched. Germline lookup yields CDR1 MDHEN and CDR2 SYDVKM. The CDR3 has 16 residues.

This material consisted of peripheral blood mononuclear cells (PBMCs), taken before the second cycle of nivolumab. This receptor was obtained from a human donor with classical Hodgkin lymphoma. The chain employs TRBV28 and TRBJ2-1; 10 positions agree with TRBD2. In nucleotides, the CDR3 is TGTGCCAGCAGTCAACTTACTAGCGGGATAAACAATGAGCAGTTCTTC. This sequence encodes CASSQLTSGINNEQFF.